The clone carrying this TCR beta chain appeared once. The data are from a study of blood T cell repertoires in COVID-19. Overall study context: Both acute and convalescent COVID-19 samples were obtained from the United States, Italy and Spain. The cDNA or gDNA used as material had been derived from T cells, B-cell-depleted T cells, or PBMCs.

In the study's own analysis: Scientists estimated how many nucleated cells there were by amplifying reference gene primers. Clones were sequenced by immunoSEQ multiplex PCR, and TCRdb holds only the in-frame ones, with some missing. V and J calls and clone size are as listed in that table; D and trimming were resolved from the DNA. The repertoire consists of about 110,000 clones, with around 74% occurring once and the leading ten covering approximately 19%. CDR1 and CDR2 (germline): LNHNV, YYDKDF (reference sequence). The CDR3 contains 15 residues. V was cut by 0 bases and J by 4 bases, with 10 bases left in between.

Sequencing was done on a sample of peripheral blood. The receptor's source is a woman in her 70s with acute or convalescent COVID-19. The chain links TRBV15 to TRBJ1-3; tentatively, D is TRBD1 (6 bases). CDR3 bases: TGTGCCACCAGCAGAGAAACGGGACAAGGAAACACCATATATTTT. This translates into CATSRETGQGNTIYF.